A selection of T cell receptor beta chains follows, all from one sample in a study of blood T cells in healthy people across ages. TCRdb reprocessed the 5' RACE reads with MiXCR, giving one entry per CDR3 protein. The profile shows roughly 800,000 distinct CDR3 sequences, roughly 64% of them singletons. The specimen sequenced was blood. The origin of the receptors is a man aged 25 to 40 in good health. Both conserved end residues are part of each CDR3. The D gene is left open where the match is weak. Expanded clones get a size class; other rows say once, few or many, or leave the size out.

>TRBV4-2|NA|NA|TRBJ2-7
CASSFNGGYEQYF
TGTGCCAGCAGTTTCAACGGGGGCTACGAGCAGTACTTC
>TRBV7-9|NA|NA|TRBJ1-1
CASSYDAGSAEAFF
TGTGCCAGCAGCTATGATGCAGGGTCCGCTGAAGCTTTCTTT
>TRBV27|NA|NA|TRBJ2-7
CASSSGLEGYEQYF
TGTGCCAGCAGCTCCGGACTCGAAGGCTACGAGCAGTACTTC
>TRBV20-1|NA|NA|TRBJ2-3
CSARDLGRGHSDTQYF
TGCAGTGCTAGAGATCTGGGCAGGGGTCATTCAGATACGCAGTATTTT
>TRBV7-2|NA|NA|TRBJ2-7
CATPSENYNEQYF
TGTGCCACACCATCAGAAAACTACAATGAGCAGTACTTC
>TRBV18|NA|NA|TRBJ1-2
CASSPSRGGSYGYTF
TGTGCCAGCTCACCTTCCAGGGGTGGAAGCTATGGCTACACCTTC
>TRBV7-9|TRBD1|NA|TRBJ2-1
CASTRTGVYNEQFF
TGTGCCAGCACCCGGACAGGGGTCTACAATGAGCAGTTCTTC
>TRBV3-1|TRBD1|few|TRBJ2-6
CASRRQGSSGANVLTF
TGTGCCAGCAGACGACAGGGGAGCTCTGGGGCCAACGTCCTGACTTTC
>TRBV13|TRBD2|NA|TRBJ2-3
CASSFPGGANTQYF
TGTGCCAGCAGTTTCCCCGGGGGGGCCAATACGCAGTATTTT
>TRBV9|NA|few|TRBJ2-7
CASSVSGGTTSYEQYF
TGTGCCAGCAGCGTGTCGGGTGGGACAACATCCTACGAGCAGTACTTC
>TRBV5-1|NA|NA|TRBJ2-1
CASSLSAGPVSYNEQFF
TGCGCCAGCAGCTTGAGTGCAGGCCCGGTTTCCTACAATGAGCAGTTCTTC
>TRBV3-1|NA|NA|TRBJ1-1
CASSLRAGQNTEAFF
TGTGCCAGCAGCCTGCGGGCGGGTCAGAACACTGAAGCTTTCTTT
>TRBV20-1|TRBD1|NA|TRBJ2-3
CSARRQGSMTDTQYF
TGCAGTGCTAGAAGACAGGGGAGTATGACAGACACGCAGTATTTT
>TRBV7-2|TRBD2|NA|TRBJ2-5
CASSFLSGSLYNEQYF
TGTGCCAGCAGCTTCCTCAGCGGGAGCCTCTACAATGAGCAGTACTTC
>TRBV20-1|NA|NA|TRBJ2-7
CSARLDRSYEQYF
TGCAGTGCACGGCTAGACCGATCCTACGAGCAGTACTTC
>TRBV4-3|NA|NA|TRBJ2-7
CASSQDPLDRSSYEQYF
TGCGCCAGCAGCCAAGATCCCCTAGACAGGAGCTCCTACGAGCAGTACTTC
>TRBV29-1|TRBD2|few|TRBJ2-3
CSVTLAGDTQYF
TGCAGCGTTACCCTAGCGGGAGATACGCAGTATTTT
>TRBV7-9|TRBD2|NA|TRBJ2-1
CASSFGGRAGEQFF
TGTGCCAGCAGCTTTGGCGGGAGGGCCGGTGAGCAGTTCTTC
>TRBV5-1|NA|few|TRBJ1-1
CASSFLDSLAEAFF
TGCGCCAGCAGCTTTTTGGACAGCCTAGCAGAAGCTTTCTTT
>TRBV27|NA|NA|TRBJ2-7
CASSLRPGPTYEQYF
TGTGCCAGCAGTTTAAGGCCAGGGCCTACCTACGAGCAGTACTTC
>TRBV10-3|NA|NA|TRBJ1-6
CAISERSGTSPLHF
TGTGCCATCAGTGAGCGGTCGGGGACTTCACCCCTCCACTTT
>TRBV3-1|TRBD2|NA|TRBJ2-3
CASRWTSDADTQYF
TGTGCCAGCAGGTGGACTAGTGACGCAGATACGCAGTATTTT
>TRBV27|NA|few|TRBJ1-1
CASSLGGGYQAFF
TGTGCCAGCAGTTTAGGGGGCGGATATCAAGCTTTCTTT
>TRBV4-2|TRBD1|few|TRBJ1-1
CASSQGGTGKRLTEAFF
TGTGCCAGCAGCCAAGGGGGGACAGGGAAAAGGTTGACTGAAGCTTTCTTT
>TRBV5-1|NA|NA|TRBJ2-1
CARLQGNNEQFF
TGCGCCAGGCTTCAGGGGAACAATGAGCAGTTCTTC
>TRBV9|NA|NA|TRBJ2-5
CASSVTSTIPRETQYF
TGTGCCAGCAGCGTGACTAGTACGATTCCTCGGGAGACCCAGTACTTC
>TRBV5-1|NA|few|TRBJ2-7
CASSWFGTPNYEQYF
TGCGCCAGCAGCTGGTTCGGGACGCCAAACTACGAGCAGTACTTC
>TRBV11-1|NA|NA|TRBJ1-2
CASSLAPGTLYGYTF
TGTGCCAGCAGCTTAGCTCCCGGGACCCTCTATGGCTACACCTTC
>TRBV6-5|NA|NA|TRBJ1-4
CTSSSGDEKLFF
TGTACCAGCAGCTCGGGCGATGAAAAACTGTTTTTT
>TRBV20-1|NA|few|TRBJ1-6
CSAQTQQGTSPLHF
TGCAGTGCACAAACCCAGCAGGGAACTTCACCCCTCCACTTT
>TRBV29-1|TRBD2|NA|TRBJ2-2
CSVVPGGAGELFF
TGCAGCGTTGTTCCGGGGGGGGCCGGGGAGCTGTTTTTT
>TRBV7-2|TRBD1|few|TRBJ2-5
CASSPGQRYQETQYF
TGTGCCAGCAGCCCGGGACAGAGGTACCAAGAGACCCAGTACTTC
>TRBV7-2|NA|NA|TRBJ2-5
CASSPMYQETQYF
TGTGCCAGCAGCCCAATGTACCAAGAGACCCAGTACTTC
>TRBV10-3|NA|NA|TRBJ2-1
CAIGGSSYNEQFF
TGTGCCATCGGGGGGAGCTCCTACAATGAGCAGTTCTTC
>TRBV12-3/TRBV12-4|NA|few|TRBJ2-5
CASRTTSRETQYF
TGTGCCAGCAGAACGACTAGTCGTGAGACCCAGTACTTC
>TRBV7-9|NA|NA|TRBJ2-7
CASSLMELPRQYF
TGTGCCAGCAGCCTGATGGAGCTCCCGCGGCAGTACTTC
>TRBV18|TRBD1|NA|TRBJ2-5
CASSPTLSGTAHYKQYF
TGTGCCAGCTCACCTACGCTTTCCGGGACAGCCCACTACAAGCAGTACTTC
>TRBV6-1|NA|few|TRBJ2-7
CASSSGPTYEQYF
TGTGCCAGCAGTTCGGGACCGACGTACGAGCAGTACTTC
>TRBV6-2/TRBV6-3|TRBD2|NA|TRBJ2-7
CASSPPGGRSNEQYF
TGTGCCAGCAGCCCCCCAGGCGGGAGATCCAATGAGCAGTACTTC
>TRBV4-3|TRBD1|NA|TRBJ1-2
CASSQVARGWDGYTF
TGCGCCAGCAGCCAAGTCGCCAGGGGGTGGGATGGCTACACCTTC
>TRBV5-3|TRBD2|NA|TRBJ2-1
CARSRIAGPDNEQFF
TGTGCCAGAAGTAGGATAGCGGGGCCAGACAATGAGCAGTTCTTC
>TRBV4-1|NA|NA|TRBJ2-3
CASSLRELSDTQYF
TGCGCCAGCAGCCTAAGAGAGCTGTCGGATACGCAGTATTTT
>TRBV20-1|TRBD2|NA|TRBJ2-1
CSARGAGGPRSSFF
TGCAGTGCCAGAGGGGCGGGAGGGCCACGAAGTTCGTTCTTC
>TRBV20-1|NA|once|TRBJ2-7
CSAPKKERQNEQYF
TGCAGTGCTCCGAAGAAGGAGAGACAGAACGAGCAGTACTTC
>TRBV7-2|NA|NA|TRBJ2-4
CASSLAANDIQYF
TGTGCCAGCAGCTTAGCGGCGAACGACATTCAGTACTTC
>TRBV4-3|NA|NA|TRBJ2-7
CASSQDLATREQYF
TGCGCCAGCAGCCAAGATTTGGCGACTCGGGAGCAGTACTTC
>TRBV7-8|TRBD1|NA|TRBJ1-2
CASSLMGGAGQGLTYGYTF
TGTGCCAGCAGCTTAATGGGGGGGGCCGGACAGGGATTAACGTATGGCTACACCTTC